These 7 T cell receptor beta chains were sequenced from one sample in a study of blood T cell repertoires in COVID-19. Assay: immunoSEQ multiplex PCR; the TCRdb copy retains only in-frame clones and omits some. Of 250,000 to 300,000 clones listed, 82% are singletons. The sequenced material came from peripheral blood. These receptors originate from a woman aged 18-29 years with acute or convalescent COVID-19.

This chain uses TRBV25-1 with TRBJ2-1; D call uncertain. Trimming left V 3 bases short and J 3 bases short, with 15 bases between. The germline gives CDR1 MGHDK, CDR2 SYGVNS. The CDR3 spans 16 residues. CDR3 sequence: CASSDPLSASYNEQFF. CDR3 nucleotide sequence: TGTGCCAGCAGTGACCCGTTATCCGCCAGCTACAATGAGCAGTTCTTC.

The chain's CDR3 is CASSLDGGLNTIYF. The CDR3 DNA follows: TGCGCCAGCAGCTTGGATGGGGGCCTGAACACCATATATTTT. V gene TRBV5-1 combines with J gene TRBJ1-3, with D perhaps matching TRBD1 (6 bases). Per germline, CDR1 SGHRS and CDR2 YFSETQ. This CDR3 has 14 amino acids. V dropped 0 bases and J dropped 7 bases, with 11 bases sitting between them.

The V call is TRBV11-2, the J call TRBJ2-7; 10 bases are shared with TRBD1. Germline CDR1 reads SGHAT; CDR2 reads FQNNGV. The CDR3 totals 17 residues. Trimming cost V 4 bases and J 2 bases; bases outside gene matches: 11. DNA of the CDR3: TGTGCCAGCAGCTCGGGACAGGGGTTCTTAGGAGCCTACGAGCAGTACTTC. The encoded protein is CASSSGQGFLGAYEQYF.

The rearrangement joins TRBV30 to TRBJ1-1, with TRBD1 matching over 10 bases. Germline trimming cut 4 bases from V and 11 bases from J; bases unmatched to any gene: 10. The CDR3 is made up of 13 amino acids. Germline V gene sequence: CDR1 GTSNPN, CDR2 SVGIG (reference sequence). The CDR3 reads CAWTPGQGMRAFF. CDR3 sequence (DNA): TGTGCCTGGACACCGGGACAGGGGATGCGGGCTTTCTTT.

The chain links TRBV27 to TRBJ2-6, with 8 bases matching TRBD1. Germline CDR1 reads MNHEY; CDR2 reads SMNVEV (reference sequence). Trimming cost V 5 bases and J 1 base; bases outside gene matches: 10. CDR3 length equals 18 residues. DNA for the CDR3: TGTGCCAGCAGTCCCAGGACAGGGCTGGGGTCTGGGGCCAACGTCCTGACTTTC. This gives the protein CASSPRTGLGSGANVLTF.

This chain joins TRBV29-1 and TRBJ2-7; 7 bases are shared with TRBD2. Trimming cost V 2 bases and J 6 bases; bases outside gene matches: 4. The CDR3 loop spans 12 amino acids. Per the germline V gene, CDR1 is SQVTM and CDR2 is ANQGSEA. The CDR3 nucleotides read TGCAGCGTTGAAAGACCGGGAGGCGAGCAGTACTTC. Translated, it gives CSVERPGGEQYF.

This clone was observed a few times. The CDR3 sequence: CASSLASGSQHEQYF. The CDR3 DNA is TGCGCCAGCAGCTTAGCTAGCGGGAGCCAACACGAGCAGTACTTC. V usage is TRBV5-1 and J usage is TRBJ2-7, with TRBD2 matching 10 bases. Germline CDR1 reads SGHRS; CDR2 reads YFSETQ. The trim removed 2 bases at V and 5 bases at J, leaving 7 bases unmatched. The length of the CDR3 is 15 residues.